This T cell receptor (beta chain) was sequenced in a study of shared clonotypes between healthy human individuals. Study background: Sampling drew on donors who were a couple of women and a few men aged 18 to 49.

Sequencing was at deep level. Sequencing used immunoSEQ multiplex PCR; TCRdb keeps in-frame clones, though not all of them. The sample has 2 million to 3 million clones, around nine tenths seen once. This CDR3 has 17 amino acids. V was cut by 3 bases and J by 1 base, with 16 bases left in between. Per germline, CDR1 MNHNS and CDR2 SASEGT. The receptor was isolated from a man aged 18 to 30 in good health. The sample comprised naive CD4+ T cells sorted from blood. Subset specified: CD45RA+ positively selected. The rearrangement uses TRBV6-1 and TRBJ1-3, with a possible D match to TRBD1 (5 bases). The CDR3 bases are TGTGCCAGCAGTGAGAGAGAACCCGGGACGTCTGGAAACACCATATATTTT. It specifies CASSEREPGTSGNTIYF.